This T cell receptor (beta chain) came from a study of identical twins. Study outcomes and limitations: Modelling approaches yielded underestimates of out-of-frame TCR alpha sharing between monozygotic twins. Insertions were reduced in abundant cord blood beta clonotypes but not in memory repertoires. Low generation probability was overrepresented in out-of-frame alpha sequences shared by twins.

Via MiXCR, TCRdb re-called the 5' RACE reads, giving one row per CDR3 protein. This table holds under 250,000 distinct CDR3 sequences, 7.5% found once. Notes on this clonotype: Its specificity is not known. This could be a read error, since a much larger clone is one nucleotide away.

This sample was shared with a second study, whose subject was yellow fever vaccine responses in identical twins. This second report adds: As reported, the vaccine T cell response of twins seemed partly convergent and partly personalized.

The TCR was taken from a woman aged 18-30 years in good health. Sequencing used CD8+ T cells sorted from blood.

Here the CDR3 reads CASSDGTSGKNEQYF. The DNA for the CDR3 is TGTGCCAGCAGCGACGGGACTAGCGGGAAAAACGAGCAGTACTTC. V gene TRBV9 combines with J gene TRBJ2-7; 13 nucleotides match TRBD2. Trimming at V came to 3 bases and at J to 5 bases, leaving 5 bases not matched to a gene. The germline V gene has CDR1 SGDLS and CDR2 YYNGEE. The CDR3 extends over 15 amino acids.